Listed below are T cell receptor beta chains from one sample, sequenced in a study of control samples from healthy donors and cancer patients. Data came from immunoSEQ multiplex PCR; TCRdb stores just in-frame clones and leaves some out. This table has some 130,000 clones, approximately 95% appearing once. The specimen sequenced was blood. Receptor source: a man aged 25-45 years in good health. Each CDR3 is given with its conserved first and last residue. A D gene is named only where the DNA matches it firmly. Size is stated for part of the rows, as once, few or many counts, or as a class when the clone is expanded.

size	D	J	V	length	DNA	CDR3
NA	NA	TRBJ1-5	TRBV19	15	TGTGCCAGTAGTATCGATCTGGCCGGCAATCAGCCCCAGCATTTT	CASSIDLAGNQPQHF
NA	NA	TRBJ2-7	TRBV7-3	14	TGTGCCAGCAGCTTATTTGGGCCCCCCTACGAGCAGTACTTC	CASSLFGPPYEQYF
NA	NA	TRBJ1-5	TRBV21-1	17	TGTGCCAGCGTTGAAGCCGGGACAGGGTTCAGCAATCAGCCCCAGCATTTT	CASVEAGTGFSNQPQHF
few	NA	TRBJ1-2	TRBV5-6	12	TGTGCCAGCAGCTTGTCTAGCTATGGCTACACCTTC	CASSLSSYGYTF
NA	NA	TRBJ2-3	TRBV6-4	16	TGTGCCAGCAGTGACTCTTTCAGGACTAGCACAGATACGCAGTATTTT	CASSDSFRTSTDTQYF
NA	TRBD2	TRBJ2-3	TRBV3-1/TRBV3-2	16	TGTGCCAGCAGCCGAGCGGGGGGGCCTCGCACAGATACGCAGTATTTT	CASSRAGGPRTDTQYF
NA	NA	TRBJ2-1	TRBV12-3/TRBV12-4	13	TGTGCCAGCAGTTTGACAACATACAATGAGCAGTTCTTC	CASSLTTYNEQFF
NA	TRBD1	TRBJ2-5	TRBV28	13	TGTGGCGTCGGACAGGGTCTACAAGAGACCCAGTACTTC	CGVGQGLQETQYF
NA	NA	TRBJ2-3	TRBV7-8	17	TGTGCCAGCAGCTTAGGGGATCCGACTCTGGTTACAGATACGCAGTATTTT	CASSLGDPTLVTDTQYF
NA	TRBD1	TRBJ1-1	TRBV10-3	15	TGTGCCATCAGTGGGGAACAGGGGATGAACACTGAAGCTTTCTTT	CAISGEQGMNTEAFF
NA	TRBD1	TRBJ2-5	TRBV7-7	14	TGTGCTAGCAGCTTATCGCAACAGGGGGAGACCCAGTACTTC	CASSLSQQGETQYF
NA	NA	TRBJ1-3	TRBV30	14	TGTGCCTGGAGTCCCTCGGGGAGTGGAAACACCATATATTTT	CAWSPSGSGNTIYF
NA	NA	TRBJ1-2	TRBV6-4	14	TGTGCCAGCAGTGCGTCCCCAGGACTTGGAGGCTACACCTTC	CASSASPGLGGYTF
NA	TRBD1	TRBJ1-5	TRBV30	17	TGTGCCTGGAGTCCACACCGGGACAGGGGTAGCAATCAGCCCCAGCATTTT	CAWSPHRDRGSNQPQHF
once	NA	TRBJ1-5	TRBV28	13	TGTGCCAGCAGTTTATTAACTAATCAGCCCCAGCATTTT	CASSLLTNQPQHF
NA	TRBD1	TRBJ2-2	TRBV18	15	TGTGCCAGCTCCCAACGGACAGGGCACACCGGGGAGCTGTTTTTT	CASSQRTGHTGELFF
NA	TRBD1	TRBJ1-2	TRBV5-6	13	TGTGCCAGCAGCGGGACAGGGGCCTATGGCTACACCTTC	CASSGTGAYGYTF
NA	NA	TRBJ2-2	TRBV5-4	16	TGTGCCAGCAGCCTGACAAGGGGGATCGGCACCGGGGAGCTGTTTTTT	CASSLTRGIGTGELFF
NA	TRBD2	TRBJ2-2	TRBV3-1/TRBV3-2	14	TGTGCCAGCAGCCGTCCTCGGGGGGAGCGGGAGCTGTTTTTT	CASSRPRGERELFF
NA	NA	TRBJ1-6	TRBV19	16	TGTGCCAGTAGTTCTAGGCAGAGCTCCTATAATTCACCCCTCCACTTT	CASSSRQSSYNSPLHF
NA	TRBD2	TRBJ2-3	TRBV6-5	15	TGTGCCAGCAGTCTAAGCGGGGGGGGCCCAGATACGCAGTATTTT	CASSLSGGGPDTQYF
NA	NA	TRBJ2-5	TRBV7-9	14	TGTGCCACCCAGCCGGGCAGCTACCAAGAGACCCAGTACTTC	CATQPGSYQETQYF
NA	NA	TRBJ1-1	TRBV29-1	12	TGCAGCGCACCGACCGGCCCCCGGGGGGCTTTCTTT	CSAPTGPRGAFF
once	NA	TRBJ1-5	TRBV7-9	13	TGTGCCAGCAGCTTAACAGGCAATCAGCCCCAGCATTTT	CASSLTGNQPQHF
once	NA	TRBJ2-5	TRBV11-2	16	TGTGCCAGCAGCCTTAGTATCCCGGGACTCCAAGAGACCCAGTACTTC	CASSLSIPGLQETQYF
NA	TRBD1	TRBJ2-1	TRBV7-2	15	TGTGCCAGCAGCTTAGTGAGACAGGGCTATAATGAGCAGTTCTTC	CASSLVRQGYNEQFF
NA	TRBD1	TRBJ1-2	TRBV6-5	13	TGTGCCAGCAGGGAGACAGGGCTCTATGGCTACACCTTC	CASRETGLYGYTF
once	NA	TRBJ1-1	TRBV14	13	TGTGCCAGCAGCCAAGGGAGGAACACTGAAGCTTTCTTT	CASSQGRNTEAFF
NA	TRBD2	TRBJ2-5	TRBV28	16	TGTGCCAGCAGTCCCCCCGGACTAGCTGTCCAAGAGACCCAGTACTTC	CASSPPGLAVQETQYF
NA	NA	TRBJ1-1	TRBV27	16	TGTGCCAGCAGTTTATCGAAGGCAGCCAAGAACACTGAAGCTTTCTTT	CASSLSKAAKNTEAFF
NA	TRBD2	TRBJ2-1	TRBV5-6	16	TGTGCCAGCACCTCCACCTGGGGACTAGCCCACAATGAGCAGTTCTTC	CASTSTWGLAHNEQFF
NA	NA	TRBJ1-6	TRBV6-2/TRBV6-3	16	TGTGCCAGCAGTTACTCGCGCCCAGGGGAGGGCTCACCCCTCCACTTT	CASSYSRPGEGSPLHF
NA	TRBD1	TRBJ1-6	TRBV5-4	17	TGTGCCAGCAGCTCCCCCGGGACAGGGACTAATAATTCACCCCTCCACTTT	CASSSPGTGTNNSPLHF
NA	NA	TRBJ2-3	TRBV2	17	TGTGCCAGCAGTCCGTCTTCGACAGCAACTAGCACAGATACGCAGTATTTT	CASSPSSTATSTDTQYF
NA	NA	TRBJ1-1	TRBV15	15	TGTGCCACCAGCACAAAGGCACGGCTGAACACTGAAGCTTTCTTT	CATSTKARLNTEAFF
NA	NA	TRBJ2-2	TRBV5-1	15	TGCGCCAGCAGCTTGGAGGTAGCAAGAACCGGGGAGCTGTTTTTT	CASSLEVARTGELFF
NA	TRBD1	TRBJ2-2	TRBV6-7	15	TGTGCCAGCAGCGGGGGACAGGGGAACACCGGGGAGCTGTTTTTT	CASSGGQGNTGELFF
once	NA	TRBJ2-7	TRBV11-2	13	TGTGCCAGCAGCTCGGGGGCGATTGGCGAGCAGTACTTC	CASSSGAIGEQYF
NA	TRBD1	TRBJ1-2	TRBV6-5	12	TGTGCCAGCGGCCTAAGGGCAGGGGGCTGGACCTTC	CASGLRAGGWTF
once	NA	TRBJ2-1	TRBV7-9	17	TGTGCCAGCAGCCCTCCGCTCCGGCGGGGGCTACACAATGAGCAGTTCTTC	CASSPPLRRGLHNEQFF
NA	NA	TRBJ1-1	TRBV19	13	TGTGCCAGTAGTATCGGCGGGAACACTGAAGCTTTCTTT	CASSIGGNTEAFF
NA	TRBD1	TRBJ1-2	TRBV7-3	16	TGTGCCAGCAGCCCCCAACCCGGGACAGGGGTCACTGGCTACACCTTC	CASSPQPGTGVTGYTF
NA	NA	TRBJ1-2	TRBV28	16	TGTGCCAGCAGTTCCTCGTCCCGGGTCGGCGCCTATGGCTACACCTTC	CASSSSSRVGAYGYTF
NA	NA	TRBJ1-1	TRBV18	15	TGTGCCAGCTCACCAACTTTAGGGCAGGGGACTGAAGCTTTCTTT	CASSPTLGQGTEAFF
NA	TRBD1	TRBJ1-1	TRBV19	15	TGTGCCAGTAGATCCAGGGGGATCTCCCCCGCTGAAGCTTTCTTT	CASRSRGISPAEAFF
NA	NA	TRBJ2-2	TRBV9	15	TGTGCCAGCAGCGTAGTGGACTACCTCACCGGGGAGCTGTTTTTT	CASSVVDYLTGELFF